The 5 T cell receptor beta chains below come from one sample, sequenced in a study of T cells after somatic rescue of genetic block. Measured with immunoSEQ multiplex PCR; TCRdb has only the in-frame clones, and not every one. The sample has roughly 65,000 clones; under 95% are singletons. Sample: peripheral blood mononuclear cells (PBMCs). These receptors were collected from a middle-aged man.

The rearrangement uses TRBV18 and TRBJ1-3; no clear D gene. CDR1 is KGHSH and CDR2 is LQKENI in the germline V gene. V was pared by 1 base and J by 0 bases, with 4 bases between. There are 14 residues in the CDR3. This chain's CDR3 is CASSPLDSGNTIYF. The CDR3 coding sequence is TGTGCCAGCTCACCACTAGACTCTGGAAACACCATATATTTT.

The chain is built from TRBV20-1 and TRBJ2-1, with TRBD1 as a possible D gene (5 bases). The CDR3 length is 10 residues. V shed 6 bases and J shed 8 bases, with 8 bases lying between them. Per the germline V gene, CDR1 is DFQATT and CDR2 is SNEGSKA (reference sequence). The CDR3 protein is CSAEQDEQFF. The CDR3 DNA follows: TGCAGTGCAGAACAGGATGAGCAGTTCTTC.

The chain couples TRBV4-1 to TRBJ1-2; D is unresolved. V was clipped by 4 bases and J by 5 bases, with 11 bases between them. This CDR3 spans 13 amino acids. CDR1 and CDR2 from the germline V gene are MGHRA and YSYEKL. The CDR3 DNA sequence: TGCGCCAGCAGCCCAGACGGTACTTATGGCTACACCTTC. It yields the protein CASSPDGTYGYTF.

This chain connects TRBV2 to TRBJ1-4, with D possibly TRBD1 on 6 matching bases. The CDR3 has 15 residues. Per germline, CDR1 SNHLY and CDR2 FYNNEI. The V gene lost 1 base and the J gene lost 10 bases, with 16 bases spanning the gap. The CDR3 DNA follows: TGTGCCAGCAGTGAAGGGGCCATCACCAGGGGAAAACTGTTTTTT. It codes for CASSEGAITRGKLFF.

Turning to this clone: Germline is not matched at one junction end, which may reflect a read error. This chain joins TRBV7-8 and TRBJ1-1, with no clear D. The CDR3 spans 11 residues. The germline CDR1 and CDR2 sequences are SGHVS and FQNEAQ. CDR3 sequence: CASSLAGRAFF. In DNA form, the CDR3 reads TGTGCCAGCAGCCTAGCGGGGAGAGCTTTCTTT.